One and the same sample provided the 23 T cell receptor beta chains below, sequenced in a study of memory CD4+ T cells and cytomegalovirus serostatus (dated by TCRdb to between 2017 and 2020). The library was produced with the immunoSEQ multiplex PCR assay. Sourced from immuneACCESS, this table was stored by TCRdb with only in-frame sequences that have V and J called. A share of the clones is absent; for the studies checked, an unresolved V gene accounts for under half, and the remainder has no known explanation. The sample table contains 45,000 to 65,000 clones; only one count was recorded for roughly three quarters of them. About 0.77% of the sample is taken by the ten largest. A FACSAria II was used to sort memory CD4+ T cells, defined as single viable CD3+CD4+CD8-CD45RO+ cells. The sequenced sample was memory CD4+ T cells from blood. These receptors all stem from an adult in good health and CMV-seronegative.

The V and J genes are TRBV5-4 and TRBJ1-1; D is uncertain. The CDR3 has 15 residues. V shed 3 bases and J shed 0 bases, with 12 bases lying between them. Per the germline V gene, CDR1 is SGHNT and CDR2 is YYREEE (reference sequence). The CDR3 here is CASSSGVTLNTEAFF. CDR3 sequence (DNA): TGTGCCAGCAGCTCCGGGGTCACATTGAACACTGAAGCTTTCTTT.

The V gene is TRBV9, the J gene TRBJ2-2; D remains unclear. Between the trimmed V and J ends, which lost 0 bases and 0 bases, there was a span of 6 bases. CDR1 SGDLS and CDR2 YYNGEE come from the germline V gene. The CDR3 is 15 amino acids. The CDR3 DNA sequence: TGTGCCAGCAGCGTAGTTGCAGCGAACACCGGGGAGCTGTTTTTT. Protein product: CASSVVAANTGELFF.

The V call is TRBV18, the J call TRBJ1-1, with D tentatively TRBD1 (5 bases). Trimming took 10 bases from V and 5 from J, leaving 17 bases between them. The CDR3 extends over 13 amino acids. From germline, CDR1 is KGHSH and CDR2 LQKENI. CDR3 nucleotide sequence: TGTGCCACCGGGTCGAGGGGTGATACTGAAGCTTTCTTT. It translates to CATGSRGDTEAFF. The entire variable domain, with the rest obtained from reference TRBV18 and TRBJ1-1, is as follows: NAGVMQNPRHLVRRRGQEARLRCSPMKGHSHVYWYRQLPEEGLKFMVYLQKENIIDESGMPKERFSAEFPKEGPSILRIQQVVRGDSAAYFCATGSRGDTEAFFGQGTRLTVV.

V is TRBV29-1 and J is TRBJ1-2; D remains ambiguous. Trimming stripped 4 bases from V and 7 bases from J, with 10 bases between. Germline CDR1 SQVTM, CDR2 ANQGSEA. This CDR3 comprises 11 residues. The CDR3 region has the DNA TGCAGCGTTGGCCACCGGGGTGGCTACACCTTC. It is translated as CSVGHRGGYTF. Together with reference TRBV29-1 and TRBJ1-2, the CDR3 gives the full variable domain: SAVISQKPSRDICQRGTSLTIQCQVDSQVTMMFWYRQQPGQSLTLIATANQGSEATYESGFVIDKFPISRPNLTFSTLTVSNMSPEDSSIYLCSVGHRGGYTFGSGTRLTVV.

The chain employs TRBV11-1 and TRBJ2-3; D assignment may be TRBD1 or TRBD2 (5 bases each). This CDR3 is built from 14 residues. V dropped 3 bases and J dropped 2 bases, with 9 bases sitting between them. Germline V gene data show CDR1 as SGHAT and CDR2 as FQDESV (reference sequence). This chain's CDR3 is CASSFEGSTDTQYF. The CDR3 DNA reads as TGTGCCAGCAGCTTTGAGGGGTCCACAGATACGCAGTATTTT. The variable domain in full, with the rest retrieved from reference TRBV11-1 and TRBJ2-3, is EAEVAQSPRYKITEKSQAVAFWCDPISGHATLYWYRQILGQGPELLVQFQDESVVDDSQLPKDRFSAERLKGVDSTLKIQPAELGDSAMYLCASSFEGSTDTQYFGPGTRLTVL.

This CDR3 is CASSIAPDRAEAFF. The DNA of the CDR3 is TGCGCCAGCAGTATAGCGCCTGATCGCGCTGAAGCTTTCTTT. The rearrangement joins TRBV5-1 to TRBJ1-1; D not certain. Trimming stripped 5 bases from V and 6 bases from J, with 17 bases between. The CDR3 contains 14 residues. Germline CDR1 SGHRS, CDR2 YFSETQ.

There are a few counts of this clone. This chain joins TRBV6-1 and TRBJ2-7, with D perhaps TRBD2 (7 bases). Trimming pared 0 bases from V and 4 bases from J, leaving 13 bases between. Per the germline V gene, CDR1 is MNHNS and CDR2 is SASEGT. The CDR3 is 15 amino acids. The CDR3 protein is CASSEAAGAQYEQYF. The CDR3 nucleotides read TGTGCCAGCAGTGAAGCGGCGGGGGCACAATACGAGCAGTACTTC.

The chain recombines TRBV5-1 with TRBJ2-7, with 8 nucleotides matching TRBD1. The germline gives CDR1 SGHRS, CDR2 YFSETQ. V was pared by 0 bases and J by 2 bases, with 4 bases of the junction left unmatched. This CDR3 has 15 amino acids. CDR3 residues: CASSLGPGGTYEQYF. The CDR3 nucleotides read TGCGCCAGCAGCTTGGGGCCAGGGGGCACCTACGAGCAGTACTTC.

The CDR3 bases are TGTGCCAGCAGCTTAGATGGCGGAGTCCAGTACTTC. As protein: CASSLDGGVQYF. The chain combines TRBV7-6 with TRBJ2-5; D remains ambiguous. In germline, CDR1 is SGHVS, CDR2 FNYEAQ. This CDR3 comprises 12 residues. The V end was cut by 1 base, the J end by 10 bases, with 10 bases between.

J is TRBJ1-4 and V is TRBV28; a possible D gene is TRBD1 (5 bases). The CDR3 length is 15 residues. Deletions cut 5 bases from V and 6 bases from J, with 16 bases between. The germline gives CDR1 MDHEN, CDR2 SYDVKM. CDR3 loop: CASSPVGAGDEKLFF. The CDR3 coding sequence is TGTGCCAGCAGTCCGGTTGGGGCCGGAGATGAAAAACTGTTTTTT.

The rearrangement uses TRBV11-1 and TRBJ2-5; 7 nucleotides line up with TRBD2. Germline V lookup: CDR1 SGHAT, CDR2 FQDESV (reference sequence). The CDR3 has 11 amino acids. The CDR3, as DNA: TGTGCGTCGGGGGGCCAAGAGACCCAGTACTTC. Its protein product is CASGGQETQYF. The whole variable domain, remainder taken from reference TRBV11-1 and TRBJ2-5, is EAEVAQSPRYKITEKSQAVAFWCDPISGHATLYWYRQILGQGPELLVQFQDESVVDDSQLPKDRFSAERLKGVDSTLKIQPAELGDSAMYLCASGGQETQYFGPGTRLLVL.

The gene calls are TRBV9 and TRBJ2-1, with 8 positions matching TRBD1. Germline-derived CDR1 and CDR2 are SGDLS and YYNGEE. V shed 3 bases and J 8 bases; nucleotides not matched to a gene: 7. The CDR3 has 14 amino acids. The CDR3 loop is CASSATDRGYEQFF. The CDR3 nucleotides are TGTGCCAGCAGCGCAACCGACAGGGGCTATGAGCAGTTCTTC. Variable domain in full (rest from reference TRBV9 and TRBJ2-1): DSGVTQTPKHLITATGQRVTLRCSPRSGDLSVYWYQQSLDQGLQFLIQYYNGEERAKGNILERFSAQQFPDLHSELNLSSLELGDSALYFCASSATDRGYEQFFGPGTRLTVL.

The chain recombines TRBV5-4 with TRBJ2-1; the D call may be TRBD1 or TRBD2 (5 bases each). Germline V gives CDR1 SGHNT, CDR2 YYREEE (reference sequence). CDR3 length equals 15 residues. V was trimmed by 0 bases and J by 8 bases, leaving 15 bases between them. The CDR3 spells CASSLGFTGADEQFF. The CDR3 region has the DNA TGTGCCAGCAGCTTGGGATTTACCGGGGCGGATGAGCAGTTCTTC.

The rearrangement links TRBV4-2 to TRBJ1-3; 8 bases agree with TRBD1. Trimming removed 0 bases from V and 0 bases from J; junction bases left unmatched: 13. The CDR3 spans 20 residues. Germline V CDR1 and CDR2: LGHNA, YNFKEQ. For the CDR3, the DNA is TGTGCCAGCAGCCAAGAAAAGGTGGGGGACAGGCTAAGCTCTGGAAACACCATATATTTT. This translates into CASSQEKVGDRLSSGNTIYF.

In the case of this clone: This specimen includes other DNA sequences encoding the same CDR3. The gene calls are TRBV7-3 and TRBJ1-6; 7 nucleotides match TRBD1. The germline V gene encodes CDR1 SGHTA and CDR2 FQGTGA. The CDR3 loop spans 15 amino acids. After removal of 5 bases from V and 6 bases from J, the junction contained 7 bases not matched to a gene. CDR3 region: CASSLTGRSNSPLHF. CDR3 sequence (DNA): TGTGCCAGCAGCCTGACAGGGAGAAGTAATTCACCCCTCCACTTT.

This clone was seen just once. The chain has TRBV6-1 and TRBJ1-1; 8 bases are shared with TRBD1. J gave up 9 bases and V 7 bases, and 16 bases lay outside the gene matches. The CDR3 is made up of 15 amino acids. Germline V gives CDR1 MNHNS, CDR2 SASEGT. This CDR3 is CASIKPMGTGNKAFF. The DNA of the CDR3 is TGTGCCAGCATCAAACCCATGGGGACAGGAAATAAAGCTTTCTTT.

The V call is TRBV6-5, the J call TRBJ2-4; D is uncertain. Trimming took 4 bases from V and 6 from J, leaving 16 bases between them. The germline CDR1 and CDR2 sequences are MNHEY and SVGAGI. The CDR3 has 15 amino acids. CDR3: CASSLGPGRTNIQYF. CDR3 nucleotides: TGTGCCAGCAGTTTGGGCCCCGGACGGACAAACATTCAGTACTTC.

V usage is TRBV7-9 and J usage is TRBJ1-4; D call uncertain. V lost 3 bases, J lost 3 bases, and 8 bases lay in between. The CDR3 is made up of 14 amino acids. Germline CDR1 and CDR2: SEHNR and FQNEAQ (reference sequence). CDR3 protein: CASSFDGPNEKLFF. In DNA form, the CDR3 reads TGTGCCAGCAGCTTCGACGGACCTAATGAAAAACTGTTTTTT.

The count of this clone is one. The chain joins TRBV10-3 to TRBJ1-2; D possibly corresponds to TRBD1 (5 bases). This CDR3 is built from 14 residues. Germline assignment: CDR1 ENHRY and CDR2 SYGVKD. The V gene lost 3 bases and the J gene lost 4 bases, with 12 bases spanning the gap. CDR3 DNA sequence: TGTGCCATCAGTGAAACAGGACTCGTCTATGGCTACACCTTC. Translation gives CAISETGLVYGYTF.

This clone has a handful of counts. The rearrangement joins TRBV9 to TRBJ1-4; D is uncertain. This CDR3 has 15 amino acids. V was shortened by 4 bases and J by 0 bases, with 10 bases between the two germline ends. CDR1 and CDR2 from the germline V gene are SGDLS and YYNGEE. This chain's CDR3 is CASSPLVATNEKLFF. CDR3 coding DNA: TGTGCCAGCAGCCCTCTAGTGGCAACTAATGAAAAACTGTTTTTT.

V is TRBV14 and J is TRBJ2-3, with 9 bases identical to TRBD1. CDR3 size: 16 residues. Losses at the gene ends were 1 base for V and 5 bases for J; bases not matched to a gene: 7. Germline-derived CDR1 and CDR2 are SGHDN and FVKESK. The CDR3 sequence: CASSQGTGAPRDTQYF. CDR3 DNA: TGTGCCAGCAGCCAAGGGACAGGGGCCCCAAGAGATACGCAGTATTTT.

The sample holds a few counts of this clone. The chain uses TRBV5-1 and TRBJ1-5; TRBD1 is a possible D gene (5 bases). The CDR3 has 14 residues. Germline V lookup: CDR1 SGHRS, CDR2 YFSETQ. The germline V and J ends were trimmed by 2 bases and 3 bases, with 9 bases remaining between them. The DNA of the CDR3 is TGCGCCAGCAGCTTCGGGACCCCCAATCAGCCCCAGCATTTT. Translated, it gives CASSFGTPNQPQHF.

The rearrangement uses TRBV2 and TRBJ1-4, with TRBD1 as a possible D gene (6 bases). Germline CDR1 is SNHLY and CDR2 is FYNNEI. Trimming shortened V by 3 bases and J by 8 bases, and 13 bases separated the two germline ends. The CDR3 is made up of 14 amino acids. CDR3 sequence reads: CASSDGGLGEKLFF. The CDR3 DNA sequence: TGTGCCAGCAGTGACGGGGGGCTGGGAGAAAAACTGTTTTTT. The full variable domain, in which reference TRBV2 and TRBJ1-4 provide the parts outside the CDR3, is EPEVTQTPSHQVTQMGQEVILRCVPISNHLYFYWYRQILGQKVEFLVSFYNNEISEKSEIFDDQFSVERPDGSNFTLKIRSTKLEDSAMYFCASSDGGLGEKLFFGSGTQLSVL.